This T cell receptor beta chain is drawn from a study of T cells in Graves' hyperthyroidism and ophthalmopathy. Study-wide results and limits: Ophthalmopathy and stable hyperthyroidism were told apart by a 13 V-J model.

Worth noting for this clonotype: Its antigen is not known.

Trimming removed 2 bases at V and 2 bases at J, with 13 bases between. This CDR3 is 16 amino acids long. CDR1 is SGHVS and CDR2 is FQNEAQ in the germline V gene. RNA transcripts served as the template for amplifying TCR beta CDR3 regions. First-round RT-PCR targeting the TCR CDR3 was performed with the HTBI primer set. TCRdb reprocessed the multiplex PCR reads via MiXCR and lists one record per CDR3 protein. The table includes 500,000 to 600,000 distinct CDR3 sequences, less than 20% detected once. This receptor was identified in a man aged 40-49 years with Graves' ophthalmopathy. The sample comprised blood. The chain joins TRBV7-8 to TRBJ2-1; D perhaps matches TRBD2 (7 bases). The CDR3 protein is CASSLLGGGPYNEQFF. CDR3 DNA: TGTGCCAGCAGCTTACTTGGGGGGGGCCCCTACAATGAGCAGTTCTTC.